Each of the 28 T cell receptor beta chains below was sequenced from the same sample in a study of T cells in Graves' hyperthyroidism and ophthalmopathy. There were TCR beta CDR3 regions amplified from RNA transcripts. HTBI primers were employed in a first-round RT-PCR of the TCR CDR3. TCRdb ran MiXCR on the multiplex PCR reads and lists one entry per CDR3 protein. The sample includes about 510,000 distinct CDR3 sequences, over 45% of them seen just once. Source material: peripheral blood or thyroid tissue (not recorded which). These receptors were collected from an adult woman with Graves' disease, either hyperthyroidism or ophthalmopathy (not recorded which).

V and J are TRBV20-1 and TRBJ1-6, with D perhaps matching TRBD1 (6 bases). V lost 1 base to trimming and J lost 10 bases, with 14 bases between them. The CDR3 consists of 14 residues. Germline loops: CDR1 DFQATT, CDR2 SNEGSKA (reference sequence). CDR3 sequence reads: CSARGRGAGSPLHF. The CDR3 DNA follows: TGCAGTGCTAGAGGCCGGGGGGCTGGGTCACCCCTCCACTTT.

This clonotype was seen many times. V gene TRBV12-3 or TRBV12-4 combines with J gene TRBJ1-6, with no clear D. V lost 2 bases, J lost 13 bases, and 12 bases lay in between. The CDR3 covers 13 residues. CDR3 sequence: CASSLSEFGPLHF. Here the CDR3 DNA reads TGTGCCAGCAGTTTAAGCGAGTTCGGTCCCCTCCACTTT.

The chain is built from TRBV18 and TRBJ1-1; D is perhaps TRBD1 (5 bases). CDR1 KGHSH and CDR2 LQKENI come from the germline V gene. There are 16 residues in the CDR3. V was cut by 0 bases and J by 1 base, with 12 bases left in between. The CDR3 DNA sequence: TGTGCCAGCTCACCACCGGCCAGGGATCGGAACACTGAAGCTTTCTTT. It translates to CASSPPARDRNTEAFF.

The chain couples TRBV7-9 to TRBJ2-7; 8 bases fit TRBD1. V shed 5 bases and J 5 bases; nucleotides not matched to a gene: 5. The germline CDR1 and CDR2 sequences are SEHNR and FQNEAQ (reference sequence). CDR3 length equals 13 residues. The CDR3 DNA follows: TGTGCCAGCAGCCCCACGGACAGGGACGAGCAGTACTTC. Translation gives CASSPTDRDEQYF. Full variable domain (outside the CDR3, taken from reference TRBV7-9 and TRBJ2-7): DTGVSQNPRHKITKRGQNVTFRCDPISEHNRLYWYRQTLGQGPEFLTYFQNEAQLEKSRLLSDRFSAERPKGSFSTLEIQRTEQGDSAMYLCASSPTDRDEQYFGPGTRLTVT.

The chain couples TRBV7-8 to TRBJ1-3, with a tentative D call TRBD1 (6 bases). Trimming took off 1 base at V and 0 bases at J, with 16 bases between the two ends. The germline CDR1 and CDR2 sequences are SGHVS and FQNEAQ. This CDR3 has 18 residues. The CDR3 DNA is TGTGCCAGCAGCTTAGGTCCATTGGGACAAAGCTCTGGAAACACCATATATTTT. Translating it yields CASSLGPLGQSSGNTIYF.

The J gene is TRBJ2-2, the V gene TRBV9; 10 bases match TRBD1. V lost 2 bases to trimming and J lost 0 bases; unmatched junction nucleotides: 10. From germline, CDR1 is SGDLS and CDR2 YYNGEE. The CDR3 is made up of 19 amino acids. The CDR3 reads CASSVHLGQGVPNTGELFF. The CDR3 coding sequence is TGTGCCAGCAGCGTCCACCTCGGACAGGGGGTCCCGAACACCGGGGAGCTGTTTTTT.

This CDR3 reads CSVEGGSVGYEQYF. Here the CDR3 DNA reads TGCAGCGTTGAAGGGGGTTCGGTAGGTTACGAGCAGTACTTC. This chain joins TRBV29-1 and TRBJ2-7, with D uncertain. V was shortened by 1 base and J by 4 bases, with 14 bases between the two germline ends. Germline V lookup: CDR1 SQVTM, CDR2 ANQGSEA. This CDR3 contains 14 residues.

The chain is built from TRBV20-1 and TRBJ1-5; perhaps TRBD1 as D (6 bases). Germline V gene lookup returns CDR1 DFQATT and CDR2 SNEGSKA (reference sequence). Trimming took 5 bases from V and 3 from J, leaving 20 bases between them. The CDR3 loop spans 16 amino acids. CDR3: CSARKNRVGYNQPQHF. The CDR3 nucleotides read TGCAGTGCTCGAAAGAACAGGGTCGGCTACAATCAGCCCCAGCATTTT.

In its sample, this clonotype was seen many times. V is TRBV7-2 and J is TRBJ2-7; a possible D gene is TRBD2 (6 bases). Germline loops: CDR1 SGHTA, CDR2 FQGNSA. The CDR3 is 16 residues long. Trimming stripped 2 bases from V and 0 bases from J, with 14 bases between. For the CDR3, the DNA is TGTGCCAGCAGCTTAACGGGGACTTTGAGCTCCTACGAGCAGTACTTC. It is translated as CASSLTGTLSSYEQYF.

The genes are TRBV5-1 and TRBJ2-5, with 10 bases identical to TRBD2. V lost 2 bases to trimming and J lost 2 bases; unmatched junction nucleotides: 6. CDR3 size: 16 residues. Germline CDR1 SGHRS, CDR2 YFSETQ. This CDR3 is CASSLTGTSEQETQYF. CDR3 nucleotide sequence: TGCGCCAGCAGCTTAACCGGGACTAGCGAACAAGAGACCCAGTACTTC.

This clonotype was counted at least ten times. The V and J genes are TRBV4-3 and TRBJ1-1; D might be TRBD1 (6 bases). CDR1 and CDR2 from the germline V gene are LGHNA and YSLEER. The CDR3 is 13 amino acids. The V end was cut by 4 bases, the J end by 6 bases, with 12 bases between. CDR3 DNA sequence: TGCGCCAGCAGCCTCGGGGGGCCCGCTGAAGCTTTCTTT. As protein: CASSLGGPAEAFF.

J is TRBJ2-7 and V is TRBV11-1; weak D call: TRBD2 (5 bases). Germline V CDR1 and CDR2: SGHAT, FQDESV (reference sequence). V lost 5 bases and J lost 2, with 19 bases in between. This CDR3 is 16 amino acids long. The CDR3 protein is CASSPQGGGLTYEQYF. The DNA for the CDR3 is TGTGCCAGCAGCCCCCAAGGAGGCGGTTTAACCTACGAGCAGTACTTC.

The CDR3, as DNA: TGTGCCACCCGGGACAGGGCCTCTGGAAACACCATATATTTT. Amino acid sequence: CATRDRASGNTIYF. The rearrangement uses TRBV15 and TRBJ1-3, with TRBD1 identical over 9 bases. The CDR3 runs 14 residues. The germline gives CDR1 LNHNV, CDR2 YYDKDF (reference sequence). The V segment lost 8 bases and the J segment 0 bases; nucleotides outside the gene matches: 2.

The chain carries TRBV20-1 and TRBJ1-2, with D hard to call. Germline V gene sequence: CDR1 DFQATT, CDR2 SNEGSKA (reference sequence). The CDR3 is made up of 13 amino acids. With 0 bases removed from V and 3 bases from J, the gap between germline ends came to 8 bases. The CDR3 DNA reads as TGCAGTGCTAGAGAGTACAGATACTATGGCTACACCTTC. Translating gives CSAREYRYYGYTF.

The J gene is TRBJ2-7, the V gene TRBV7-2; 10 bases agree with TRBD1. Germline CDR1 is SGHTA and CDR2 is FQGNSA. This CDR3 region has 16 residues. The J segment lost 3 bases and the V segment lost 5 bases, leaving 10 bases of the junction unmatched. DNA of the CDR3: TGTGCCAGCAGCCCGAAAGGGACAGGGGATGGCTACGAGCAGTACTTC. Translation: CASSPKGTGDGYEQYF.

Notes on this clonotype: A much larger clone lies one base from this, so it may be a read error. The J gene is TRBJ1-2, the V gene TRBV10-3, with D uncertain. V lost 10 bases and J 4 bases, leaving 19 bases between the germline ends. Germline CDR1 and CDR2: ENHRY and SYGVKD. The CDR3 contains 14 residues. The CDR3, as DNA: TGTGCCAGCAATGAACGGCCAGGCGCCTATGGCTACACCTTC. As protein: CASNERPGAYGYTF.

In its sample, this clonotype was seen a few times. The chain employs TRBV4-1 and TRBJ1-2; D gene uncertain. Trimming removed 1 base at V and 2 bases at J, with 11 bases between. The CDR3 length is 15 residues. Germline V gene data show CDR1 as MGHRA and CDR2 as YSYEKL. CDR3 protein: CASSQGRQANYGYTF. CDR3 DNA: TGCGCCAGCAGCCAAGGGAGGCAGGCCAACTATGGCTACACCTTC.

This clonotype appeared many times. V is TRBV20-1 and J is TRBJ2-7, with D perhaps matching TRBD2 (6 bases). Germline values: CDR1 DFQATT, CDR2 SNEGSKA (reference sequence). V lost 5 bases and J lost 1, with 9 bases in between. The CDR3 covers 12 residues. In nucleotides, the CDR3 is TGCAGTGCTGGTGGGAGGTCCTACGAGCAGTACTTC. Translating it yields CSAGGRSYEQYF.

V and J are TRBV2 and TRBJ2-5, with unresolved D. Trimming shortened V by 4 bases and J by 0 bases, and 15 bases separated the two germline ends. The CDR3 is 16 amino acids. CDR1 is SNHLY and CDR2 is FYNNEI in the germline V gene. DNA of the CDR3: TGTGCCAGCAGTGTTGTGGCAGCGAGGTACCAAGAGACCCAGTACTTC. Translating gives CASSVVAARYQETQYF.

J is TRBJ1-2 and V is TRBV29-1; D remains unclear. This CDR3 has 12 amino acids. The germline gives CDR1 SQVTM, CDR2 ANQGSEA. Between the trimmed V and J ends, which lost 5 bases and 4 bases, there was a span of 11 bases. The CDR3 DNA sequence: TGCAGCGTTATCAGCAGTGTCTATGGCTACACCTTC. Protein sequence: CSVISSVYGYTF.

This clonotype appeared many times. V gene TRBV29-1 combines with J gene TRBJ1-1; D is unresolved. V lost 0 bases to trimming and J lost 1 base, with 6 bases between them. The CDR3 runs 13 residues. CDR1 is SQVTM and CDR2 is ANQGSEA in the germline V gene. The chain's CDR3 is CSVEEQPNTEAFF. CDR3 nucleotides: TGCAGCGTTGAAGAACAGCCGAACACTGAAGCTTTCTTT.

V and J are TRBV7-8 and TRBJ2-3; TRBD2 is a possible D gene (5 bases). The CDR3 is 16 amino acids. CDR1 and CDR2 (germline): SGHVS, FQNEAQ. V was clipped by 5 bases and J by 0 bases, with 15 bases between them. The CDR3 DNA follows: TGTGCCAGCAGCGTCACTACTAGAGCTAGCACAGATACGCAGTATTTT. This sequence encodes CASSVTTRASTDTQYF.

This clonotype was counted between two and nine times. This rearrangement joins TRBV29-1 to TRBJ2-7; unclear D gene. The germline V gene encodes CDR1 SQVTM and CDR2 ANQGSEA. This CDR3 has 12 amino acids. Trimming stripped 4 bases from V and 0 bases from J, with 7 bases between. CDR3: CSVAYSSYEQYF. The CDR3 nucleotides are TGCAGCGTTGCCTACAGCTCCTACGAGCAGTACTTC.

The gene calls are TRBV7-9 and TRBJ1-2, with D uncertain. CDR1 and CDR2 (germline): SEHNR, FQNEAQ (reference sequence). Trimming removed 3 bases at V and 7 bases at J, with 6 bases between. This CDR3 has 11 amino acids. The CDR3 coding sequence is TGTGCCAGCAGCTTTCCCACTGGCTACACCTTC. Amino acid sequence: CASSFPTGYTF.

This clonotype was found many times. The V and J genes are TRBV7-9 and TRBJ1-1; D ambiguous. Germline V gives CDR1 SEHNR, CDR2 FQNEAQ (reference sequence). The V end was cut by 1 base, the J end by 6 bases, with 6 bases between. This CDR3 is 12 amino acids long. CDR3 bases: TGTGCCAGCAGCTTAGGCCCGGCTGAAGCTTTCTTT. Protein sequence: CASSLGPAEAFF.

The sample holds a few counts of this clonotype. V usage is TRBV29-1 and J usage is TRBJ2-5; 11 bases map to TRBD2. The CDR3 length is 13 residues. V lost 4 bases to trimming and J lost 13 bases; unmatched junction nucleotides: 11. Germline V gene lookup returns CDR1 SQVTM and CDR2 ANQGSEA. CDR3 coding DNA: TGCAGCGTTGGACGTAGCGGGAGGGCCCCACCGTACTTC. It translates to CSVGRSGRAPPYF.

V and J are TRBV29-1 and TRBJ2-7, with 8 bases lining up with TRBD2. V was clipped by 7 bases and J by 2 bases; unmatched bases: 4. The CDR3 totals 12 residues. Germline CDR1 reads SQVTM; CDR2 reads ANQGSEA. The CDR3 region has the DNA TGCAGCGAAGGGGGACTAGCCTACGAGCAGTACTTC. This gives the protein CSEGGLAYEQYF.

This clonotype was picked up a small number of times. The V gene is TRBV15, the J gene TRBJ1-2; D remains ambiguous. V was shortened by 3 bases and J by 1 base, with 9 bases between the two germline ends. CDR1 LNHNV and CDR2 YYDKDF come from the germline V gene (reference sequence). The CDR3 is 14 residues long. The CDR3 loop is CATSSYPINYGYTF. The CDR3 nucleotides are TGTGCCACCAGCAGCTACCCCATTAACTATGGCTACACCTTC.